This T cell receptor beta chain was sequenced in a study of brain T cells in children with intractable seizures. Study results and limitations: Pre-surgery blood may have been undersampled, hiding some clones.

V dropped 6 bases and J dropped 7 bases, with 12 bases sitting between them. The length of the CDR3 is 13 residues. Sequencing was limited to surgery cases with top T cell transcript signatures in brain tissue. Generated by immunoSEQ multiplex PCR, the TCRdb table keeps only in-frame clones and is missing some. The sample holds 110,000 or so clones, under 95% seen once. As regards this clone: Its antigen is unknown.

This sample comprised peripheral blood, obtained at surgery. This clonotype was obtained from a boy under three years old with hemimegalencephaly and intractable seizures. The chain couples TRBV12-3 or TRBV12-4 to TRBJ2-2, with D unclear. The chain's CDR3 is CASSAMGDGELFF. In DNA, the CDR3 is TGTGCCAGCAGCGCCATGGGTGACGGGGAGCTGTTTTTT.